This T cell receptor beta chain was identified in a study of T cell repertoires in ileal Crohn's disease. Using immunoSEQ multiplex PCR, the repertoire was profiled, and TCRdb retains in-frame clones only, with some absent. This table holds 6,000 to 8,500 clones, approximately 80% found once. CDR1 is SGHRS and CDR2 is YFSETQ in the germline V gene. The CDR3 runs 18 residues. Trimming pared 4 bases from V and 3 bases from J, leaving 25 bases between. This TCR came from an adult with Crohn's disease. Sequenced: ileal tissue. The chain recombines TRBV5-1 with TRBJ1-1; D is ambiguous. The CDR3 bases are TGCGCCAGCAGCGTCACTACCTTAGGAGGGAGTTTGGACACTGAAGCTTTCTTT. Encoded protein: CASSVTTLGGSLDTEAFF.